One sample yielded the 3 T cell receptor beta chains listed below, sequenced in a study of T cell responses to AZD1222 COVID-19 vaccine. Here immunoSEQ multiplex PCR was the method, and the copy in TCRdb shows in-frame clones only, minus some. The data contain 90,000 to 150,000 clones, approximately 87% of them singletons. The input for sequencing was peripheral blood, taken on day 0 of AZD1222 vaccination. The origin of the receptors is an adult in good health.

The chain couples TRBV19 to TRBJ1-2; 8 nucleotides match TRBD1. CDR1 and CDR2 (germline): LNHDA, SQIVND (reference sequence). This CDR3 comprises 16 residues. V dropped 9 bases and J dropped 2; count of bases not matched to a gene: 14. CDR3 residues: CASSPPGDRRNYGYTF. The CDR3 DNA sequence: TGTGCCAGCAGCCCCCCCGGGGACAGGCGGAACTATGGCTACACCTTC.

The rearrangement joins TRBV4-1 to TRBJ2-3; D is unclear. Germline assignment: CDR1 MGHRA and CDR2 YSYEKL. CDR3 size: 15 residues. The germline V and J ends were trimmed by 0 bases and 4 bases, with 11 bases remaining between them. The CDR3 is CASSQDNSKPDTQYF. The CDR3 DNA reads TGCGCCAGCAGCCAAGATAACTCCAAGCCAGATACGCAGTATTTT.

V gene TRBV5-6 combines with J gene TRBJ2-7; D is perhaps TRBD2 (5 bases). CDR3 length: 14 amino acids. Trimming left V 0 bases short and J 0 bases short, with 7 bases between. Germline-derived CDR1 and CDR2 are SGHDT and YYEEEE. The CDR3 bases are TGTGCCAGCAGCTTGGGACTAAGCTCCTACGAGCAGTACTTC. Translating it yields CASSLGLSSYEQYF.